This T cell receptor (beta chain) was profiled in a study of blood T cell repertoires in COVID-19. Study context: The analysed material was cDNA or gDNA that came from T cells, B-cell-depleted T cells, or PBMCs.

V shed 0 bases and J shed 0 bases, with 12 bases lying between them. Germline CDR1 reads SEHNR; CDR2 reads FQNEAQ (reference sequence). The CDR3 is 16 residues long. The table came from immunoSEQ multiplex PCR; TCRdb's copy has only in-frame clones and leaves some out. This table holds under 200,000 clones, 80% to 90% found once. V and J are TRBV7-9 and TRBJ2-7; TRBD1 might be the D (6 bases). Sequences were obtained from peripheral blood. The TCR comes from a woman between 50 and 59 years old with COVID-19, enrolled during active disease. The CDR3 region is CASSLAKNRASYEQYF. Here the CDR3 DNA reads TGTGCCAGCAGCTTAGCGAAGAACAGGGCCTCCTACGAGCAGTACTTC.